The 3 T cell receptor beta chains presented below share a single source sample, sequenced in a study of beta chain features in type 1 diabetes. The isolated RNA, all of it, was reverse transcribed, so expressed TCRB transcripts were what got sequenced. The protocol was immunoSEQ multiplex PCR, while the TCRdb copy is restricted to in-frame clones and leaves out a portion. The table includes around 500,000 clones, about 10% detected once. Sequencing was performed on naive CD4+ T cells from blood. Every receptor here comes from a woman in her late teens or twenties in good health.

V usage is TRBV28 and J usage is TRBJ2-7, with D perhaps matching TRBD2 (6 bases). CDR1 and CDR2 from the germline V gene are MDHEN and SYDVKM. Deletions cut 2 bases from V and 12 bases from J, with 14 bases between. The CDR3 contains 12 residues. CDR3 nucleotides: TGTGCCAGCAGTTTAGAGGGACTGATCCTGTACGTC. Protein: CASSLEGLILYV.

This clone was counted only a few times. As DNA, the CDR3 is TGTGCCACCAGCAGAGCCCCCCGATCTACCTACAATGAGCAGTTCTTC. Translation: CATSRAPRSTYNEQFF. The gene calls are TRBV15 and TRBJ2-1; no reliable D call. The V and J ends lost 1 base and 2 bases respectively, with 12 bases between them. The CDR3 length is 16 residues. The V gene's germline CDR1 is LNHNV and CDR2 YYDKDF (reference sequence).

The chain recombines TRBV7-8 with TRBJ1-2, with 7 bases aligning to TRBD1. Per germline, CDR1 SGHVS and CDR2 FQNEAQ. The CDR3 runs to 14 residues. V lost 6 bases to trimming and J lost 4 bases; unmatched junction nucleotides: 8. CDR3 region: CASSRSGGAYGYTF. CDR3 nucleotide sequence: TGTGCCAGCAGTCGATCAGGGGGAGCCTATGGCTACACCTTC.